A single sample gave rise to the 21 T cell receptor beta chains below, sequenced in a study of siplizumab effects on memory and regulatory T cells (dated by TCRdb to about 2019). Library preparation used the immunoSEQ multiplex PCR assay. TCRdb provides this immuneACCESS table in a form limited to in-frame rearrangements. Some clones are lacking; in checked studies, under half of them reflect an unresolved V gene, and why the rest are absent is not known. Recorded for this sample are roughly 60,000 clones; 80% to 95% of them occurred a single time. The ten largest clones take up 35% to 45% of the sample. The sequenced material came from CD8+ T cells sorted from blood. The receptor source for this set is a human donor in good health.

V usage is TRBV6-5 and J usage is TRBJ2-2; no definite D call. The CDR3 extends over 11 amino acids. Per germline, CDR1 MNHEY and CDR2 SVGAGI. V gave up 6 bases and J gave up 5 bases, with 4 bases separating them. CDR3 bases: TGTGCCAGCAGAATTACCGGGGAGCTGTTTTTT. It is translated as CASRITGELFF.

The chain combines TRBV19 with TRBJ2-1, with 7 bases matching TRBD2. CDR1 is LNHDA, CDR2 SQIVND, per germline (reference sequence). The CDR3 covers 15 residues. Trimming cost V 3 bases and J 4 bases; bases outside gene matches: 6. DNA for the CDR3: TGTGCCAGTAGTATGGCTAGCGGACCATACAATGAGCAGTTCTTC. It specifies CASSMASGPYNEQFF.

J is TRBJ1-1 and V is TRBV9, with D uncertain. Germline-derived CDR1 and CDR2 are SGDLS and YYNGEE. The CDR3 runs 15 residues. Trimming stripped 4 bases from V and 0 bases from J, with 13 bases between. The CDR3: CASSTLKGLNTEAFF. As DNA, the CDR3 is TGTGCCAGCAGCACCCTAAAGGGATTGAACACTGAAGCTTTCTTT.

The chain carries TRBV7-3 and TRBJ2-1; possible D gene TRBD1, 5 bases. Deletions cut 0 bases from V and 3 bases from J, with 12 bases between. CDR1 and CDR2 (germline): SGHTA, FQGTGA. CDR3 size: 16 residues. CDR3 in amino acids: CASSLTPRGSYNEQFF. CDR3 DNA sequence: TGTGCCAGCAGCTTAACCCCAAGGGGTAGCTACAATGAGCAGTTCTTC.

The genes are TRBV13 and TRBJ1-1; possible D gene TRBD1, 6 bases. Germline lookup yields CDR1 PRHDT and CDR2 FYEKMQ (reference sequence). Trimming left V 4 bases short and J 8 bases short, with 14 bases between. The CDR3 covers 13 residues. The CDR3 reads CASSSAIQGEAFF. As DNA, the CDR3 is TGTGCCAGCAGCTCGGCCATTCAGGGGGAAGCTTTCTTT. The full variable domain, with the rest looked up from reference TRBV13 and TRBJ1-1, is AAGVIQSPRHLIKEKRETATLKCYPIPRHDTVYWYQQGPGQDPQFLISFYEKMQSDKGSIPDRFSAQQFSDYHSELNMSSLELGDSALYFCASSSAIQGEAFFGQGTRLTVV.

Of note for this clone: Other DNA sequences in this specimen translate into the identical CDR3. This chain links TRBV9 with TRBJ2-5; D might be TRBD1 (6 bases). The length of the CDR3 is 14 residues. CDR1 and CDR2 (germline): SGDLS, YYNGEE. Trimming pared 0 bases from V and 2 bases from J, leaving 8 bases between. This CDR3 reads CASSVEGGQETQYF. In DNA, the CDR3 is TGTGCCAGCAGCGTAGAAGGGGGACAAGAGACCCAGTACTTC.

The chain employs TRBV29-1 and TRBJ1-2; maybe TRBD1 (5 bases). CDR1 and CDR2 (germline): SQVTM, ANQGSEA. The CDR3 extends over 12 amino acids. Trimming left V 7 bases short and J 4 bases short, with 13 bases between. CDR3 region: CSAQDSLYGYTF. CDR3 sequence (DNA): TGCAGCGCTCAAGACAGTCTCTATGGCTACACCTTC.

The chain has TRBV6-5 and TRBJ1-1; D is uncertain. Germline CDR1 MNHEY, CDR2 SVGAGI. The CDR3 totals 13 residues. The germline V and J ends were trimmed by 7 bases and 1 base, with 10 bases remaining between them. CDR3 nucleotide sequence: TGTGCCAGCAAGGGCAGCCAGAACACTGAAGCTTTCTTT. It yields the protein CASKGSQNTEAFF.

The chain links TRBV7-9 to TRBJ1-2, with TRBD1 identical over 9 bases. This CDR3 spans 15 amino acids. Losses at the gene ends were 2 bases for V and 0 bases for J; bases not matched to a gene: 1. Germline CDR1 SEHNR, CDR2 FQNEAQ (reference sequence). The CDR3 bases are TGTGCCAGCAGCTTAAGGACAGGGGCTAACTATGGCTACACCTTC. Translating gives CASSLRTGANYGYTF.

The J gene is TRBJ1-3, the V gene TRBV19; D unclear. The CDR3 sequence is 13 residues long. Per germline, CDR1 LNHDA and CDR2 SQIVND (reference sequence). Trimming pared 5 bases from V and 7 bases from J, leaving 12 bases between. Here the CDR3 DNA reads TGTGCCAGTAGTCCCCGACTTGAGAACACCATATATTTT. Translated, it gives CASSPRLENTIYF.

The chain links TRBV27 to TRBJ2-7; 7 positions agree with TRBD1. Germline trimming cut 3 bases from V and 3 bases from J; bases unmatched to any gene: 2. The CDR3 extends over 13 amino acids. The V gene's germline CDR1 is MNHEY and CDR2 SMNVEV (reference sequence). The CDR3 region is CASSFGQDYEQYF. The CDR3 DNA is TGTGCCAGCAGTTTCGGACAGGACTACGAGCAGTACTTC.

The CDR3 bases are TGCGCCAGCAGTGAGGGGACGGACAATCAGCCCCAGCATTTT. This translates into CASSEGTDNQPQHF. This rearrangement joins TRBV10-2 to TRBJ1-5; a weak D match, TRBD1 (5 bases). V was clipped by 2 bases and J by 3 bases, with 8 bases between them. CDR1 WSHSY and CDR2 SAAADI come from the germline V gene. The CDR3 loop spans 14 amino acids.

V and J are TRBV7-9 and TRBJ1-2; D may be TRBD1 (5 bases). The V and J ends lost 2 bases and 8 bases respectively, with 12 bases between them. The CDR3 has 13 residues. Germline V gene data show CDR1 as SEHNR and CDR2 as FQNEAQ (reference sequence). CDR3 nucleotides: TGTGCCAGCAGCTTATCCGGGGGACGGGGCTACACCTTC. As protein: CASSLSGGRGYTF.

This chain links TRBV27 with TRBJ2-2; TRBD2 matches at 15 bases. This CDR3 spans 18 amino acids. V was pared by 5 bases and J by 5 bases, with 9 bases of the junction left unmatched. Germline CDR1 and CDR2: MNHEY and SMNVEV (reference sequence). CDR3 loop: CASSTRTSGRAGTGELFF. The CDR3 nucleotides read TGTGCCAGCAGTACCAGGACTAGCGGGAGGGCCGGTACCGGGGAGCTGTTTTTT.

The chain combines TRBV30 with TRBJ2-7; 7 bases are shared with TRBD1. With 0 bases clipped from V and 5 bases from J, the junction kept 10 bases outside the gene matches. From germline, CDR1 is GTSNPN and CDR2 SVGIG (reference sequence). The CDR3 sequence is 15 residues long. In DNA form, the CDR3 reads TGTGCCTGGAGTGTAGGAATTACAGGGGACAACGAGCAGTACTTC. Translation: CAWSVGITGDNEQYF.

The genes are TRBV4-1 and TRBJ1-2, with TRBD1 as a possible D gene (5 bases). Trimming stripped 1 base from V and 8 bases from J, with 20 bases between. CDR1 is MGHRA and CDR2 is YSYEKL in the germline V gene. CDR3 size: 16 residues. The CDR3 loop reads CASSQGDGPPFGGYTF. CDR3 in DNA: TGCGCCAGCAGCCAAGGGGACGGCCCCCCCTTCGGGGGCTACACCTTC.

The chain is built from TRBV5-6 and TRBJ2-5, with D perhaps given as TRBD1 or TRBD2 (5 bases each). The V gene's germline CDR1 is SGHDT and CDR2 YYEEEE. V was cut by 1 base and J by 10 bases, with 17 bases left in between. The CDR3 loop spans 14 amino acids. The CDR3 reads CASSLLGESRDQYF. Written as DNA, the CDR3 is TGTGCCAGCAGCTTGTTGGGGGAGTCAAGAGACCAGTACTTC.

The V and J genes are TRBV5-1 and TRBJ2-5, with TRBD2 matching 8 bases. The CDR3 is 14 residues long. The germline CDR1 and CDR2 sequences are SGHRS and YFSETQ. After removal of 4 bases from V and 4 bases from J, the junction contained 6 bases not matched to a gene. The CDR3 protein is CASSPAGVGETQYF. CDR3 DNA: TGCGCCAGCAGCCCAGCGGGAGTAGGAGAGACCCAGTACTTC.

This sequence joins TRBV28 and TRBJ2-3, with D uncertain. The CDR3 sequence is 12 residues long. V shed 3 bases and J shed 5 bases, with 6 bases lying between them. CDR1 and CDR2 (germline): MDHEN, SYDVKM. This CDR3 reads CASSFAIDTQYF. CDR3 nucleotides: TGTGCCAGCAGTTTCGCTATAGATACGCAGTATTTT.

The rearrangement uses TRBV19 and TRBJ2-5; 14 bases map to TRBD2. J lost 4 bases, V lost 7 bases, and 5 bases had no gene match. CDR1 and CDR2 from the germline V gene are LNHDA and SQIVND (reference sequence). This CDR3 is built from 15 residues. CDR3 sequence: CASTGTSGRGETQYF. The CDR3 nucleotides are TGTGCCAGTACCGGGACTAGCGGGAGAGGAGAGACCCAGTACTTC.

V and J are TRBV21-1 and TRBJ2-4; TRBD1 was called by the table and not checked on the DNA. TRBV21-1 is flagged as a pseudogene. The CDR3 covers 17 residues. This CDR3 is CASSREPGQTAKNIQYF. The DNA of the CDR3 is TGTGCCAGCAGCAGAGAACCGGGACAAACGGCCAAAAACATTCAGTACTTC.